The 21 T cell receptor beta chains below all came from one sample that was sequenced in a study of blood T cell repertoires in COVID-19. Assay used: immunoSEQ multiplex PCR; TCRdb lists only in-frame clones, some missing. The sample lists tens of thousands of clones, 90% occurring once. Sample: peripheral blood. The receptors here all came from a man aged 50 or older with COVID-19, enrolled during active disease.

The genes are TRBV28 and TRBJ2-1; the D gene is possibly TRBD1 (6 bases). The germline V gene has CDR1 MDHEN and CDR2 SYDVKM. The CDR3 length is 18 residues. Between the trimmed V and J ends, which lost 6 bases and 3 bases, there was a span of 24 bases. CDR3 sequence: CASSPPPGHPRDYNEQFF. CDR3 coding DNA: TGTGCCAGCAGCCCCCCCCCGGGACATCCGAGAGACTACAATGAGCAGTTCTTC.

The rearrangement links TRBV5-1 to TRBJ1-3; no reliable D call. Deletions cut 0 bases from V and 4 bases from J, with 5 bases between. Germline CDR1 and CDR2: SGHRS and YFSETQ. This CDR3 is 13 amino acids long. The CDR3 DNA is TGCGCCAGCAGCTTGGATCTAGGAAACACCATATATTTT. It translates to CASSLDLGNTIYF.

This rearrangement joins TRBV5-4 to TRBJ1-3; 7 bases fit TRBD1. The germline CDR1 and CDR2 sequences are SGHNT and YYREEE (reference sequence). Trimming cost V 3 bases and J 0 bases; bases outside gene matches: 6. The CDR3 contains 16 residues. The CDR3 DNA follows: TGTGCCAGCAGCTCCAGGACAGGACCCTCTGGAAACACCATATATTTT. This encodes CASSSRTGPSGNTIYF.

This clone was observed a single time. DNA of the CDR3: TGTGCCACCCAAGGGACTAGCGGGAACACCGGGGAGCTGTTTTTT. Amino acid sequence: CATQGTSGNTGELFF. The rearrangement uses TRBV10-3 and TRBJ2-2, with TRBD2 identical over 11 bases. With 10 bases clipped from V and 1 base from J, the junction kept 5 bases outside the gene matches. The length of the CDR3 is 15 residues. Germline CDR1 reads ENHRY; CDR2 reads SYGVKD.

The chain uses TRBV5-1 and TRBJ1-4; 7 bases map to TRBD1. Trimming cost V 5 bases and J 0 bases; bases outside gene matches: 4. The CDR3 has 15 residues. CDR1 and CDR2 (germline): SGHRS, YFSETQ. This CDR3 reads CASRPGTATNEKLFF. The DNA for the CDR3 is TGCGCCAGCAGACCCGGGACAGCAACTAATGAAAAACTGTTTTTT.

CDR3 coding DNA: TGTGCCAGCAGCCAGGGGCCGGGGAGGGAGCAGTACTTC. Amino acids: CASSQGPGREQYF. The chain recombines TRBV14 with TRBJ2-7, with a weak D call TRBD2 (6 bases). CDR1 is SGHDN, CDR2 FVKESK, per germline. The CDR3 runs to 13 residues. Trimming took 3 bases from V and 7 from J, leaving 13 bases between them.

The CDR3 region is CASSTGGTEAFF. CDR3 DNA: TGTGCCAGCAGCACAGGGGGCACTGAAGCTTTCTTT. V and J are TRBV2 and TRBJ1-1; TRBD1 matches 8 bases. The length of the CDR3 is 12 residues. Germline assignment: CDR1 SNHLY and CDR2 FYNNEI. The junction had 1 base not matched to a gene; V was cut back by 6 bases and J by 4 bases.

This chain joins TRBV5-1 and TRBJ1-6; 9 bases match TRBD1. The CDR3 length is 15 residues. Germline V gene data show CDR1 as SGHRS and CDR2 as YFSETQ. The junction had 5 bases not matched to a gene; V was cut back by 0 bases and J by 10 bases. The CDR3 protein is CASSLAGTGRSPLHF. The CDR3 DNA sequence: TGCGCCAGCAGCTTGGCCGGGACAGGGAGATCACCCCTCCACTTT.

The gene calls are TRBV5-1 and TRBJ2-2; 8 positions agree with TRBD1. V trimming: 5 bases; J trimming: 6 bases; junction bases outside the gene matches: 6. There are 14 residues in the CDR3. Per the germline V gene, CDR1 is SGHRS and CDR2 is YFSETQ. The CDR3 protein is CASSKDREAGELFF. DNA of the CDR3: TGCGCCAGCAGTAAGGACAGGGAAGCCGGGGAGCTGTTTTTT. The entire variable domain, with the rest obtained from reference TRBV5-1 and TRBJ2-2, is as follows: KAGVTQTPRYLIKTRGQQVTLSCSPISGHRSVSWYQQTPGQGLQFLFEYFSETQRNKGNFPGRFSGRQFSNSRSEMNVSTLELGDSALYLCASSKDREAGELFFGEGSRLTVL.

J is TRBJ1-3 and V is TRBV7-2; D is undetermined. The germline V and J ends were trimmed by 6 bases and 0 bases, with 12 bases remaining between them. The CDR3 runs 15 residues. The germline V gene has CDR1 SGHTA and CDR2 FQGNSA. This CDR3 is CASSTSSYSGNTIYF. In DNA form, the CDR3 reads TGTGCCAGCAGTACCTCAAGCTACTCTGGAAACACCATATATTTT. Full variable domain (remainder filled in from reference TRBV7-2 and TRBJ1-3): GAGVSQSPSNKVTEKGKDVELRCDPISGHTALYWYRQSLGQGLEFLIYFQGNSAPDKSGLPSDRFSAERTGGSVSTLTIQRTQQEDSAVYLCASSTSSYSGNTIYFGEGSWLTVV.

In its sample, this clone was seen once. The gene calls are TRBV11-2 and TRBJ2-5; D is possibly TRBD2 (6 bases). The CDR3 totals 15 residues. V lost 5 bases and J lost 7, with 20 bases in between. The germline gives CDR1 SGHAT, CDR2 FQNNGV. The CDR3 DNA follows: TGTGCCAGCAGCCACCTAGCGACAAGCTGGGGGACCCAGTACTTC. Protein: CASSHLATSWGTQYF.

The chain links TRBV3-1 (or the pseudogene TRBV3-2) to TRBJ2-1, with D hard to call. V was clipped by 1 base and J by 0 bases, with 13 bases between them. There are 17 residues in the CDR3. CDR1 LGHDT and CDR2 YNNKEL come from the germline V gene (reference sequence). Here the CDR3 DNA reads TGTGCCAGCAGCCAAGTTCATCACCGGAGCTCCTACAATGAGCAGTTCTTC. Residues: CASSQVHHRSSYNEQFF.

V gene TRBV2 combines with J gene TRBJ1-1; possibly TRBD1 for D (6 bases). Germline CDR1 SNHLY, CDR2 FYNNEI. V shed 3 bases and J shed 4 bases, with 12 bases lying between them. The CDR3 is 14 residues long. The CDR3 loop is CASSDPQGSTEAFF. DNA for the CDR3: TGTGCCAGCAGTGACCCCCAGGGGAGCACTGAAGCTTTCTTT.

V usage is TRBV29-1 and J usage is TRBJ2-5; TRBD1 aligns across 9 bases. CDR1 and CDR2 (germline): SQVTM, ANQGSEA. The trim removed 6 bases at V and 4 bases at J, leaving 3 bases unmatched. There are 12 residues in the CDR3. CDR3 coding DNA: TGCAGCGTGCAACAGGGGGCAGAGACCCAGTACTTC. This encodes CSVQQGAETQYF.

This sequence joins TRBV19 and TRBJ2-3; a weak D match, TRBD2 (5 bases). Trimming removed 6 bases at V and 2 bases at J, with 12 bases between. The V gene's germline CDR1 is LNHDA and CDR2 SQIVND (reference sequence). The CDR3 spans 14 residues. CDR3 nucleotide sequence: TGTGCCAGTAGCGTAGGGCGGGCCACAGATACGCAGTATTTT. Protein sequence: CASSVGRATDTQYF.

The chain uses TRBV4-2 and TRBJ2-7, with D maybe TRBD2 (5 bases). From germline, CDR1 is LGHNA and CDR2 YNFKEQ. The V end lost 0 bases, the J end lost 3 bases, and 9 bases lay between the germline ends. The CDR3 totals 14 residues. The CDR3 reads CASSQDTGFYEQYF. The CDR3 region has the DNA TGTGCCAGCAGCCAAGATACGGGGTTCTACGAGCAGTACTTC.

This chain links TRBV7-2 with TRBJ2-7; 8 bases are a match to TRBD2. The V gene's germline CDR1 is SGHTA and CDR2 FQGNSA. J was trimmed by 4 bases and V by 4 bases; bases with no gene match: 3. The CDR3 extends over 13 amino acids. CDR3 in amino acids: CASSSVAGYEQYF. The CDR3 DNA is TGTGCCAGCAGCTCCGTAGCGGGGTACGAGCAGTACTTC.

The genes are TRBV5-5 and TRBJ1-5; D uncertain. The CDR3 spans 17 residues. V was pared by 1 base and J by 1 base, with 15 bases between. Germline V gives CDR1 SGHKS, CDR2 YYEKEE (reference sequence). CDR3 nucleotides: TGTGCCAGCAGCTTGACCCCGTCGTTGAGGAGCAATCAGCCCCAGCATTTT. Translation gives CASSLTPSLRSNQPQHF.

The chain has TRBV11-2 and TRBJ2-7; 7 nucleotides match TRBD1. The trim removed 5 bases at V and 3 bases at J, leaving 4 bases unmatched. The CDR3 extends over 13 amino acids. CDR1 is SGHAT, CDR2 FQNNGV, per germline. Here the CDR3 DNA reads TGTGCCAGCAGCCTTGACAGGGACTACGAGCAGTACTTC. Amino acid sequence: CASSLDRDYEQYF.

As DNA, the CDR3 is TGTGCCAGTATCGACCGGACCCCAGGGGCTGAAGCTTTCTTT. This translates into CASIDRTPGAEAFF. The genes are TRBV19 and TRBJ1-1, with D maybe TRBD1 (6 bases). V gave up 7 bases and J gave up 6 bases, with 18 bases separating them. Germline V gene data show CDR1 as LNHDA and CDR2 as SQIVND (reference sequence). The CDR3 runs to 14 residues.

The rearrangement uses TRBV2 and TRBJ2-7; 8 bases line up with TRBD1. CDR3 size: 15 residues. CDR1 and CDR2 from the germline V gene are SNHLY and FYNNEI. V was pared by 3 bases and J by 2 bases, with 6 bases of the junction left unmatched. The CDR3 DNA reads TGTGCCAGCAGTGAGCAGGGGGCGGCTGCCTACGAGCAGTACTTC. Its translation: CASSEQGAAAYEQYF.